Below, one TCR beta chain is given with its context. Its specificity is unknown. The sample is drawn from a study of T-cell reconstitution after alpha-beta-depleted transplantation in children. Unique molecular identifiers were incorporated when the TCRbeta library was constructed. Via MiXCR, TCRdb re-called the PCR reads, giving one row per CDR3 protein. The sample lists 500,000 to 650,000 distinct CDR3 sequences; under 15% were seen once. Study-wide points: Surviving thymic progenitors and recipient T cells were the source of high TCRbeta diversity at day 60 in some patients.

This receptor was taken from a male patient between 5 and 17 years old who had a stem cell transplant for acute myeloid leukemia, so the T cells may come from the graft donor. The specimen was PBMCs, mostly from graft donor cells, collected 360 days after TCRalphabeta/CD19-depleted stem cell transplant.

CDR3 amino acids: CASSQEGPVGGELFF. The CDR3 nucleotides read TGTGCCAGCAGCCAAGAGGGACCAGTGGGCGGGGAGCTGTTTTTT. This sequence joins TRBV4-2 and TRBJ2-2; D assignment may be TRBD1 or TRBD2 (5 bases each). V gave up 0 bases and J gave up 7 bases, with 12 bases separating them. The CDR3 spans 15 residues. Germline CDR1 and CDR2: LGHNA and YNFKEQ.